Below are 18 T cell receptor beta chains sequenced from a single sample in a study of blood T cell repertoires in COVID-19. Produced via immunoSEQ multiplex PCR; TCRdb's table is partial and in-frame only. The sample consists of 73,000 or so clones, about 80% of them appearing once. The sequencing sample was made of peripheral blood. These receptors all stem from an older woman with acute or convalescent COVID-19.

This chain uses TRBV6-4 with TRBJ2-1, with 13 bases lining up with TRBD2. In germline, CDR1 is MRHNA, CDR2 SNTAGT. This CDR3 has 15 amino acids. Unmatched junction bases numbered 5, after V lost 6 bases and J lost 6 bases. The CDR3 region is CASSAGTSGANEQFF. CDR3 bases: TGTGCCAGCAGCGCAGGGACTAGCGGGGCCAATGAGCAGTTCTTC.

The chain has TRBV30 and TRBJ2-7; D not resolved. Germline CDR1 is GTSNPN and CDR2 is SVGIG (reference sequence). This CDR3 has 12 amino acids. V was pared by 0 bases and J by 8 bases, with 11 bases between. CDR3 protein: CAWSVGPQKQYF. The CDR3 nucleotides read TGTGCCTGGAGTGTTGGGCCCCAGAAGCAGTACTTC. Complete variable domain (other parts from reference TRBV30 and TRBJ2-7): SQTIHQWPATLVQPVGSPLSLECTVEGTSNPNLYWYRQAAGRGLQLLFYSVGIGQISSEVPQNLSASRPQDRQFILSSKKLLLSDSGFYLCAWSVGPQKQYFGPGTRLTVT.

The V and J genes are TRBV6-5 and TRBJ2-2; no reliable D call. The germline CDR1 and CDR2 sequences are MNHEY and SVGAGI. The CDR3 runs 15 residues. V was shortened by 4 bases and J by 1 base, with 10 bases between the two germline ends. The CDR3 DNA reads TGTGCCAGCAGTTCAAACAGCCTGAACACCGGGGAGCTGTTTTTT. This codes for CASSSNSLNTGELFF.

This clone came up once. V is TRBV9 and J is TRBJ2-2, with 10 positions matching TRBD1. There are 14 residues in the CDR3. CDR1 is SGDLS, CDR2 YYNGEE, per germline. V dropped 4 bases and J dropped 4; count of bases not matched to a gene: 1. CDR3 residues: CASSRQGATGELFF. DNA for the CDR3: TGTGCCAGCAGCCGACAGGGGGCCACCGGGGAGCTGTTTTTT.

As for this clone: The same CDR3 can be traced to other DNA sequences in this sample. The chain joins TRBV3-1 (or the pseudogene TRBV3-2) to TRBJ2-2; tentatively, D is TRBD2 (5 bases). Trimming pared 6 bases from V and 11 bases from J, leaving 16 bases between. The CDR3 sequence is 13 residues long. Germline values: CDR1 LGHDT, CDR2 YNNKEL (reference sequence). The DNA of the CDR3 is TGTGCCAGCAGACCCAAGGGAGCCCGAGAGCTGTTTTTT. This gives the protein CASRPKGARELFF.

This rearrangement joins TRBV7-3 to TRBJ2-1; 9 bases are a match to TRBD2. CDR3 length: 15 amino acids. The germline CDR1 and CDR2 sequences are SGHTA and FQGTGA. Losses at the gene ends were 5 bases for V and 4 bases for J; bases not matched to a gene: 6. CDR3 nucleotides: TGTGCCAGCAGCCCTGAGCGGGGGGCTTACAATGAGCAGTTCTTC. It codes for CASSPERGAYNEQFF.

The chain recombines TRBV5-4 with TRBJ2-3, with D maybe TRBD2 (5 bases). From germline, CDR1 is SGHNT and CDR2 YYREEE (reference sequence). V was cut by 2 bases and J by 2 bases, with 12 bases left in between. CDR3 length: 15 amino acids. The CDR3 bases are TGTGCCAGCAGCTTTTTCGGGGAAAACACAGATACGCAGTATTTT. Translating it yields CASSFFGENTDTQYF.

This rearrangement joins TRBV19 to TRBJ2-4; 8 bases map to TRBD1. Germline assignment: CDR1 LNHDA and CDR2 SQIVND (reference sequence). J lost 10 bases, V lost 6 bases, and 8 bases had no gene match. CDR3 length: 13 residues. CDR3 sequence: CASRPGGASIQYF. CDR3 sequence (DNA): TGTGCCAGTAGGCCAGGGGGCGCTTCTATTCAGTACTTC.

The chain carries TRBV11-2 and TRBJ2-5; 10 positions agree with TRBD1. From germline, CDR1 is SGHAT and CDR2 FQNNGV. The CDR3 covers 16 residues. Unmatched junction bases numbered 5, after V lost 4 bases and J lost 0 bases. The CDR3 DNA follows: TGTGCCAGCAGCTCGACAGGGGGCCCTTACCAAGAGACCCAGTACTTC. Its protein is CASSSTGGPYQETQYF. The variable domain in full, completed from reference TRBV11-2 and TRBJ2-5, reads EAGVAQSPRYKIIEKRQSVAFWCNPISGHATLYWYQQILGQGPKLLIQFQNNGVVDDSQLPKDRFSAERLKGVDSTLKIQPAKLEDSAVYLCASSSTGGPYQETQYFGPGTRLLVL.

This rearrangement joins TRBV4-2 to TRBJ1-2; maybe TRBD1 (6 bases). Between the trimmed V and J ends, which lost 3 bases and 2 bases, there was a span of 16 bases. Germline CDR1 LGHNA, CDR2 YNFKEQ. The CDR3 runs 16 residues. CDR3 amino acids: CASSHVTTGQNYGYTF. The CDR3 DNA sequence: TGTGCCAGCAGCCATGTAACGACGGGACAAAACTATGGCTACACCTTC.

This sequence joins TRBV18 and TRBJ2-2; no clear D. Looked up from germline, CDR1 is KGHSH and CDR2 is LQKENI. V lost 0 bases to trimming and J lost 4 bases, with 9 bases between them. This CDR3 is built from 15 residues. CDR3 bases: TGTGCCAGCTCACCACCGATGATGAGCACCGGGGAGCTGTTTTTT. It translates to CASSPPMMSTGELFF.

The V and J genes are TRBV5-1 and TRBJ1-1; tentative D call: TRBD1 (6 bases). Germline values: CDR1 SGHRS, CDR2 YFSETQ. The CDR3 length is 17 residues. V lost 0 bases, J lost 0 bases, and 15 bases lay in between. The chain's CDR3 is CASSLGGQASMNTEAFF. In DNA, the CDR3 is TGCGCCAGCAGCTTGGGGGGACAAGCATCAATGAACACTGAAGCTTTCTTT. The whole variable domain, filled in from reference TRBV5-1 and TRBJ1-1, reads KAGVTQTPRYLIKTRGQQVTLSCSPISGHRSVSWYQQTPGQGLQFLFEYFSETQRNKGNFPGRFSGRQFSNSRSEMNVSTLELGDSALYLCASSLGGQASMNTEAFFGQGTRLTVV.

This clone showed up just a few times. The chain uses TRBV11-2 and TRBJ2-1, with D possibly TRBD2 on 6 matching bases. There are 16 residues in the CDR3. Germline lookup yields CDR1 SGHAT and CDR2 FQNNGV. V lost 2 bases, J lost 2 bases, and 13 bases lay in between. CDR3 loop: CASSLRAGSPYNEQFF. In DNA, the CDR3 is TGTGCCAGCAGCTTAAGGGCGGGGTCCCCCTACAATGAGCAGTTCTTC.

The table lists this clone with a count of one. This rearrangement joins TRBV3-1 (or the pseudogene TRBV3-2) to TRBJ1-5, with D hard to call. The CDR3 extends over 16 amino acids. Germline V gives CDR1 LGHDT, CDR2 YNNKEL (reference sequence). Between the trimmed V and J ends, which lost 0 bases and 2 bases, there was a span of 11 bases. Here the CDR3 DNA reads TGTGCCAGCAGCCAAGATGGCGGGATGGGCAATCAGCCCCAGCATTTT. Translation: CASSQDGGMGNQPQHF.

The rearrangement links TRBV9 to TRBJ2-7; D unresolved. Germline CDR1 SGDLS, CDR2 YYNGEE. This CDR3 is built from 13 residues. Trimming pared 4 bases from V and 2 bases from J, leaving 10 bases between. The CDR3 spells CASSLSDTYEQYF. The CDR3 bases are TGTGCCAGCAGCCTCTCAGATACCTACGAGCAGTACTTC.

The CDR3 DNA reads as TGCGCCAGCAGTTTACAGGGTTCGGAGAACACTGAAGCTTTCTTT. The encoded protein is CASSLQGSENTEAFF. V gene TRBV5-1 combines with J gene TRBJ1-1; D is possibly TRBD1 (6 bases). The CDR3 is made up of 15 amino acids. Looked up from germline, CDR1 is SGHRS and CDR2 is YFSETQ. Trimming shortened V by 5 bases and J by 1 base, and 15 bases separated the two germline ends.

This sequence joins TRBV7-9 and TRBJ1-4; 9 bases agree with TRBD1. Per the germline V gene, CDR1 is SEHNR and CDR2 is FQNEAQ (reference sequence). This CDR3 is built from 15 residues. V lost 8 bases, J lost 2 bases, and 6 bases stayed unmatched. In DNA form, the CDR3 reads TGTGCCAGCGGGCTGGACAGGGGTACTAATGAAAAACTGTTTTTT. This sequence encodes CASGLDRGTNEKLFF.

J is TRBJ2-5 and V is TRBV9; 7 bases are a match to TRBD1. CDR1 and CDR2 from the germline V gene are SGDLS and YYNGEE. This CDR3 spans 13 amino acids. The V gene end was trimmed by 4 bases and the J gene end by 7 bases; junction bases not matched to a gene: 7. The CDR3 sequence: CASSRTGKATQYF. In nucleotides, the CDR3 is TGTGCCAGCAGCCGGACAGGAAAAGCGACCCAGTACTTC.